This T cell receptor (beta chain) derives from a study of T cell repertoires in cytomegalovirus infection. Germline CDR1 SQVTM, CDR2 ANQGSEA. The V end lost 7 bases, the J end lost 1 base, and 7 bases lay between the germline ends. CDR3 length equals 12 residues. For this clonotype: Its antigen is still unknown.

Overall study results and limits: CMV carriers having the relevant HLA were flagged by cumulative public TCR beta family frequency.

Using its own MiXCR run on the reads, TCRdb lists one record per CDR3 protein. The table shows some 700,000 distinct CDR3 sequences, with about 40% occurring only once. The receptor was isolated from a human donor in good health (CMV status not recorded). Some clones in this sample may be carry-over from other donors' samples. The V gene is TRBV29-1, the J gene TRBJ2-2; D gene ambiguous. The specimen was PBMCs. The CDR3 region is CSARLNTGELFF. CDR3 DNA sequence: TGCAGCGCCCGGTTGAACACCGGGGAGCTGTTTTTT.